The clone carrying this TCR beta chain has more than one count but fewer than ten. Its specificity is not known. This entry belongs to a study of OX40 agonist ivuxolimab in advanced cancers. Notes on the study in general: The authors also found low normalized T-cell clonal expansion in some nonresponders. The study did not work out the antigen specificity of the expanded peripheral T cells. The average count of expanded clones was higher among CD8+ T cells than among CD4+.

Assay used: immunoSEQ multiplex PCR; TCRdb lists only in-frame clones, some missing. The table includes tens of thousands of clones, more than 75% detected once. The germline gives CDR1 SGHRS, CDR2 YFSETQ. This CDR3 is built from 15 residues. Deletions cut 4 bases from V and 1 base from J, with 12 bases between. Material: CD4+ or CD8+ T cells sorted from blood, obtained in a trial of the OX40 agonist ivuxolimab. The origin of this receptor is an adult with an advanced solid tumor such as melanoma, head and neck, liver or kidney cancer. V and J are TRBV5-1 and TRBJ2-4, with D uncertain. CDR3 in amino acids: CASSPGGGAKNIQYF. The CDR3 DNA follows: TGCGCCAGCAGCCCCGGCGGTGGGGCCAAAAACATTCAGTACTTC. Drawing the rest from reference TRBV5-1 and TRBJ2-4, the complete variable domain is KAGVTQTPRYLIKTRGQQVTLSCSPISGHRSVSWYQQTPGQGLQFLFEYFSETQRNKGNFPGRFSGRQFSNSRSEMNVSTLELGDSALYLCASSPGGGAKNIQYFGAGTRLSVL.